A single sample is the source of the 19 T cell receptor beta chains below, sequenced in a study of T cell responses to AZD1222 COVID-19 vaccine. Using immunoSEQ multiplex PCR, the repertoire was profiled, and TCRdb retains in-frame clones only, with some absent. The sample lists 150,000 to 200,000 clones; 92% were seen once. The sequences come from peripheral blood, collected 28 days after the second AZD1222 dose. All receptors derive from an adult who received the AZD1222 COVID-19 vaccine.

This clone was seen just once. The chain links TRBV6-2 or TRBV6-3 to TRBJ1-1; a weak D match, TRBD1 (5 bases). Trimming shortened V by 3 bases and J by 11 bases, and 13 bases separated the two germline ends. This CDR3 is built from 12 residues. The germline gives CDR1 MNHEY, CDR2 SVGEGT. The chain's CDR3 is CASSYEGVRAFF. DNA of the CDR3: TGTGCCAGCAGTTATGAAGGGGTCCGGGCTTTCTTT.

This chain joins TRBV7-9 and TRBJ1-2; no reliable D call. There are 15 residues in the CDR3. V lost 4 bases to trimming and J lost 7 bases, with 19 bases between them. CDR1 and CDR2 from the germline V gene are SEHNR and FQNEAQ (reference sequence). The CDR3 DNA follows: TGTGCCAGCAGCTCCTCTACCCGGGTTAACGCTGGCTACACCTTC. As protein: CASSSSTRVNAGYTF. The full variable domain, in which reference TRBV7-9 and TRBJ1-2 provide the parts outside the CDR3, is DTGVSQNPRHKITKRGQNVTFRCDPISEHNRLYWYRQTLGQGPEFLTYFQNEAQLEKSRLLSDRFSAERPKGSFSTLEIQRTEQGDSAMYLCASSSSTRVNAGYTFGSGTRLTVV.

The genes are TRBV30 and TRBJ1-1; no clear D. Germline lookup yields CDR1 GTSNPN and CDR2 SVGIG (reference sequence). With 0 bases removed from V and 3 bases from J, the gap between germline ends came to 2 bases. This CDR3 is 11 amino acids long. The CDR3 loop reads CAWSVHTEAFF. Here the CDR3 DNA reads TGTGCCTGGAGTGTACACACTGAAGCTTTCTTT.

The chain joins TRBV24-1 to TRBJ2-2, with unresolved D. The CDR3 runs to 14 residues. Germline V gene lookup returns CDR1 KGHDR and CDR2 SFDVKD. V was trimmed by 4 bases and J by 3 bases, leaving 8 bases between them. The CDR3 reads CATSDPRYTGELFF. Here the CDR3 DNA reads TGTGCCACCAGTGACCCGCGATACACCGGGGAGCTGTTTTTT.

This chain links TRBV5-1 with TRBJ1-1, with D perhaps matching TRBD1 (5 bases). Between the trimmed V and J ends, which lost 6 bases and 2 bases, there was a span of 8 bases. Germline V gene sequence: CDR1 SGHRS, CDR2 YFSETQ. This CDR3 is 12 amino acids long. CDR3 in DNA: TGCGCCAGCATGGGGGAAAACACTGAAGCTTTCTTT. This encodes CASMGENTEAFF.

The gene calls are TRBV27 and TRBJ1-4; weak D call: TRBD1 (5 bases). The CDR3 covers 11 residues. V was pared by 6 bases and J by 8 bases, with 7 bases between. The germline V gene encodes CDR1 MNHEY and CDR2 SMNVEV (reference sequence). The CDR3, as DNA: TGTGCCAGCAGCGAGGGGGAAAAACTGTTTTTT. The encoded protein is CASSEGEKLFF.

V gene TRBV6-2 or TRBV6-3 combines with J gene TRBJ1-6; D unresolved. From germline, CDR1 is MNHEY and CDR2 SVGEGT. This CDR3 has 13 residues. The V end lost 3 bases, the J end lost 9 bases, and 9 bases lay between the germline ends. CDR3: CASSYYLVSPLHF. Written as DNA, the CDR3 is TGTGCCAGCAGTTATTACCTCGTTTCACCCCTCCACTTT.

The chain carries TRBV6-5 and TRBJ1-6; D call uncertain. Trimming shortened V by 5 bases and J by 7 bases, and 15 bases separated the two germline ends. CDR1 and CDR2 (germline): MNHEY, SVGAGI. The CDR3 sequence is 15 residues long. The CDR3 DNA sequence: TGTGCCAGCAGTCACCGGTCCCGAGGGAATTCACCCCTCCACTTT. Translating it yields CASSHRSRGNSPLHF.

This sequence joins TRBV2 and TRBJ1-2; TRBD1 matches 8 bases. J gave up 4 bases and V 1 base, and 5 bases lay outside the gene matches. Germline V gene data show CDR1 as SNHLY and CDR2 as FYNNEI. The CDR3 is made up of 15 amino acids. CDR3 region: CASSEVRTGIYGYTF. The CDR3 DNA is TGTGCCAGCAGTGAAGTGCGGACAGGGATCTATGGCTACACCTTC.

The rearrangement links TRBV7-9 to TRBJ2-3; 8 bases agree with TRBD2. Germline values: CDR1 SEHNR, CDR2 FQNEAQ (reference sequence). CDR3 length: 16 residues. J was trimmed by 2 bases and V by 3 bases; bases with no gene match: 7. Here the CDR3 DNA reads TGTGCCAGCAGCTTGCCGGAAGCGGGAGTCACAGATACGCAGTATTTT. Translating it yields CASSLPEAGVTDTQYF.

This sequence joins TRBV7-8 and TRBJ1-3; D is possibly TRBD1 (5 bases). The CDR3 length is 15 residues. Germline V gives CDR1 SGHVS, CDR2 FQNEAQ. Trimming shortened V by 5 bases and J by 4 bases, and 15 bases separated the two germline ends. CDR3 coding DNA: TGTGCCAGCAGCCCACGGGGGGGTAGGGGAAACACCATATATTTT. Translation gives CASSPRGGRGNTIYF.

The chain couples TRBV5-4 to TRBJ1-1, with TRBD1 matching 9 bases. The CDR3 loop spans 14 amino acids. Germline lookup yields CDR1 SGHNT and CDR2 YYREEE (reference sequence). Germline trimming cut 8 bases from V and 4 bases from J; bases unmatched to any gene: 9. The DNA for the CDR3 is TGTGCCAGTTCACAGGGGGCTATAGTCACTGAAGCTTTCTTT. It yields the protein CASSQGAIVTEAFF.

The chain is built from TRBV28 and TRBJ2-1, with TRBD2 matching 13 bases. Germline-derived CDR1 and CDR2 are MDHEN and SYDVKM. V shed 5 bases, J shed 9 bases, and the junction held 10 bases outside the gene matches. The CDR3 is 16 amino acids. The CDR3 protein is CASSPGLAGWVGEQFF. The CDR3 DNA is TGTGCCAGCAGTCCGGGACTAGCGGGATGGGTGGGTGAGCAGTTCTTC.

The rearrangement joins TRBV6-5 to TRBJ1-3; D not certain. The germline V and J ends were trimmed by 4 bases and 4 bases, with 8 bases remaining between them. CDR3 length: 13 amino acids. Germline V gene data show CDR1 as MNHEY and CDR2 as SVGAGI. Here the CDR3 reads CASSSEAGNTIYF. CDR3 DNA sequence: TGTGCCAGCAGTTCGGAGGCCGGAAACACCATATATTTT.

This clone was seen just once. The chain combines TRBV7-9 with TRBJ2-4, with a possible D match to TRBD2 (5 bases). CDR1 and CDR2 from the germline V gene are SEHNR and FQNEAQ (reference sequence). V was shortened by 0 bases and J by 8 bases, with 14 bases between the two germline ends. This CDR3 region has 15 residues. In DNA form, the CDR3 reads TGTGCCAGCAGCTTAGCAAAGGGAGAGAGGGACATTCAGTACTTC. Its protein product is CASSLAKGERDIQYF.

This clone has just one count. The rearrangement links TRBV5-1 to TRBJ1-5, with a possible D match to TRBD1 (5 bases). Germline-derived CDR1 and CDR2 are SGHRS and YFSETQ. The V end was cut by 4 bases, the J end by 3 bases, with 14 bases between. The length of the CDR3 is 15 residues. The CDR3: CASSAEGLNNQPQHF. The DNA of the CDR3 is TGCGCCAGCAGCGCAGAGGGGCTTAACAATCAGCCCCAGCATTTT.

The chain has TRBV6-6 and TRBJ1-5, with D unresolved. V lost 6 bases and J 2 bases, leaving 17 bases between the germline ends. The CDR3 contains 16 residues. Germline lookup yields CDR1 MNHNY and CDR2 SVGAGI (reference sequence). CDR3 nucleotide sequence: TGTGCCAGCAGCCCCATTGGCGGGTGGGGCAATCAGCCCCAGCATTTT. It codes for CASSPIGGWGNQPQHF.

V and J are TRBV28 and TRBJ1-5, with a tentative D call TRBD1 (6 bases). The CDR3 spans 14 residues. Deletions cut 2 bases from V and 7 bases from J, with 12 bases between. CDR1 is MDHEN and CDR2 is SYDVKM in the germline V gene. The CDR3 sequence: CASSLVGGRQPQHF. CDR3 coding DNA: TGTGCCAGCAGTTTAGTCGGGGGGCGGCAGCCCCAGCATTTT.

This chain joins TRBV13 and TRBJ2-1, with 15 bases matching TRBD2. Germline assignment: CDR1 PRHDT and CDR2 FYEKMQ (reference sequence). The V gene end was trimmed by 2 bases and the J gene end by 4 bases; junction bases not matched to a gene: 3. The CDR3 has 17 residues. The CDR3 region is CASSLSGLAGGYNEQFF. The CDR3 DNA follows: TGTGCCAGCAGCTTATCGGGACTAGCGGGAGGTTACAATGAGCAGTTCTTC.